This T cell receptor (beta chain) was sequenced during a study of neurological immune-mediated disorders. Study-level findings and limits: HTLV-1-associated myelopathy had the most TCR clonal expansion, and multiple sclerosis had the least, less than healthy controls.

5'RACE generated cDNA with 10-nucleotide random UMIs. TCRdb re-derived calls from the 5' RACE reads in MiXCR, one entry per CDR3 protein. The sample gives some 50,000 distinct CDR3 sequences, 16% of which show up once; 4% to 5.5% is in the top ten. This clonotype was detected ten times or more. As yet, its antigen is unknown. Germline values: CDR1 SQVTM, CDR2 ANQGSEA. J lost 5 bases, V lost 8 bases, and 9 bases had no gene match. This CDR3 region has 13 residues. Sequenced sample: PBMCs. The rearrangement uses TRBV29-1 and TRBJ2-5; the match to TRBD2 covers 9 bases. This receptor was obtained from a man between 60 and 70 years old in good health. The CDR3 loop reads CSCSASGTETQYF. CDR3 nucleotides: TGCAGCTGCAGCGCTAGCGGGACGGAGACCCAGTACTTC.